Listed here are 25 T cell receptor beta chains from one sample, sequenced in a study of blood T cell repertoires in COVID-19. Clones were read by immunoSEQ multiplex PCR, and TCRdb kept only the in-frame ones, dropping some. This table has more than 85,000 clones, over 75% appearing once. Sequencing input: peripheral blood. The receptors were sampled from a woman at least 80 years old with acute or convalescent COVID-19.

The chain carries TRBV7-8 and TRBJ2-1; D remains ambiguous. The CDR3 covers 13 residues. V lost 2 bases to trimming and J lost 9 bases, with 11 bases between them. Per germline, CDR1 SGHVS and CDR2 FQNEAQ. The CDR3 DNA sequence: TGTGCCAGCAGCTTACTACAGATGGGTGAGCAGTTCTTC. It codes for CASSLLQMGEQFF.

The chain uses TRBV5-6 and TRBJ2-7; 9 nucleotides match TRBD1. From germline, CDR1 is SGHDT and CDR2 YYEEEE. V trimming: 1 base; J trimming: 3 bases; junction bases outside the gene matches: 5. The CDR3 consists of 15 residues. CDR3 loop: CASSLTGTGSYEQYF. In nucleotides, the CDR3 is TGTGCCAGCAGCTTGACCGGGACAGGGAGCTACGAGCAGTACTTC.

V and J are TRBV10-3 and TRBJ1-2; 7 bases map to TRBD1. The CDR3 consists of 13 residues. V shed 5 bases, J shed 6 bases, and the junction held 6 bases outside the gene matches. Germline V gene data show CDR1 as ENHRY and CDR2 as SYGVKD. In DNA form, the CDR3 reads TGTGCCATCAGTACCGACAGGGTTGATGGCTACACCTTC. Translated: CAISTDRVDGYTF.

Only a few counts were recorded for this clone. The chain employs TRBV4-3 and TRBJ1-2, with 10 nucleotides matching TRBD1. CDR1 is LGHNA and CDR2 is YSLEER in the germline V gene. The CDR3 totals 17 residues. The V segment lost 0 bases and the J segment 8 bases; nucleotides outside the gene matches: 12. The CDR3 coding sequence is TGCGCCAGCAGCCAAGATTCACGGGACAGGGGTTATGGGGGCTACACCTTC. Its translation is CASSQDSRDRGYGGYTF.

This chain uses TRBV19 with TRBJ2-7, with TRBD2 matching 15 bases. Germline V CDR1 and CDR2: LNHDA, SQIVND (reference sequence). With V trimmed by 6 bases and J by 2 bases, 5 bases remained unmatched. The CDR3 is made up of 16 amino acids. The CDR3 protein is CASRPGLAGGAYEQYF. The CDR3 region has the DNA TGTGCCAGTAGGCCGGGACTAGCGGGAGGAGCCTACGAGCAGTACTTC.

The genes are TRBV5-1 and TRBJ1-2; TRBD1 agrees at 8 bases. The V segment lost 4 bases and the J segment 8 bases; nucleotides outside the gene matches: 10. There are 14 residues in the CDR3. Per germline, CDR1 SGHRS and CDR2 YFSETQ. CDR3 sequence (DNA): TGCGCCAGCAGCGCGGACAGGGTGGAAGGCGGCTACACCTTC. It codes for CASSADRVEGGYTF. Together with reference TRBV5-1 and TRBJ1-2, the CDR3 gives the full variable domain: KAGVTQTPRYLIKTRGQQVTLSCSPISGHRSVSWYQQTPGQGLQFLFEYFSETQRNKGNFPGRFSGRQFSNSRSEMNVSTLELGDSALYLCASSADRVEGGYTFGSGTRLTVV.

The J gene is TRBJ1-2, the V gene TRBV7-9; 7 nucleotides align to TRBD1. V was clipped by 1 base and J by 6 bases; unmatched bases: 5. The length of the CDR3 is 14 residues. Germline CDR1 reads SEHNR; CDR2 reads FQNEAQ (reference sequence). For the CDR3, the DNA is TGTGCCAGCAGCTTAGGAAAGGGGGCGGATGGCTACACCTTC. It is translated as CASSLGKGADGYTF.

V and J are TRBV5-1 and TRBJ1-5; D uncertain. The V end was cut by 0 bases, the J end by 4 bases, with 5 bases between. Germline V lookup: CDR1 SGHRS, CDR2 YFSETQ. This CDR3 has 13 amino acids. The CDR3 here is CASSLDGNQPQHF. The CDR3 DNA sequence: TGCGCCAGCAGCTTGGACGGGAATCAGCCCCAGCATTTT. Combining the CDR3 with reference TRBV5-1 and TRBJ1-5 gives the whole variable domain KAGVTQTPRYLIKTRGQQVTLSCSPISGHRSVSWYQQTPGQGLQFLFEYFSETQRNKGNFPGRFSGRQFSNSRSEMNVSTLELGDSALYLCASSLDGNQPQHFGDGTRLSIL.

This chain uses TRBV7-8 with TRBJ2-3; 16 nucleotides agree with TRBD2. The CDR3 covers 19 residues. Trimming at V came to 5 bases and at J to 3 bases, leaving 11 bases not matched to a gene. Per germline, CDR1 SGHVS and CDR2 FQNEAQ. CDR3 residues: CASSRGGTSGGADTDTQYF. CDR3 nucleotide sequence: TGTGCCAGCAGCCGAGGAGGGACTAGCGGGGGGGCCGATACAGATACGCAGTATTTT. The full variable domain, its missing parts supplied by reference TRBV7-8 and TRBJ2-3, is GAGVSQSPRYKVAKRGQDVALRCDPISGHVSLFWYQQALGQGPEFLTYFQNEAQLDKSGLPSDRFFAERPEGSVSTLKIQRTQQEDSAVYLCASSRGGTSGGADTDTQYFGPGTRLTVL.

The chain uses TRBV3-1 (or the pseudogene TRBV3-2) and TRBJ2-1; tentatively, D is TRBD1 (6 bases). Trimming removed 0 bases from V and 0 bases from J, with 6 bases in between. This CDR3 is built from 15 residues. The germline V gene encodes CDR1 LGHDT and CDR2 YNNKEL (reference sequence). The CDR3 DNA reads TGTGCCAGCAGCCAAGAGGACAGCTCCTACAATGAGCAGTTCTTC. Translated: CASSQEDSSYNEQFF.

This chain joins TRBV27 and TRBJ1-2; tentative D call: TRBD1 (6 bases). This CDR3 has 12 amino acids. Deletions cut 5 bases from V and 5 bases from J, with 9 bases between. Germline loops: CDR1 MNHEY, CDR2 SMNVEV (reference sequence). CDR3: CASSDRPYGYTF. The CDR3 nucleotides are TGTGCCAGCAGTGACAGGCCTTATGGCTACACCTTC.

V is TRBV27 and J is TRBJ1-5; 10 positions match TRBD1. The germline gives CDR1 MNHEY, CDR2 SMNVEV (reference sequence). V was clipped by 4 bases and J by 6 bases; unmatched bases: 6. This CDR3 region has 15 residues. CDR3 sequence reads: CASSYGTGDSQPQHF. In nucleotides, the CDR3 is TGTGCCAGCAGTTACGGGACAGGGGACAGTCAGCCCCAGCATTTT.

This clone was picked up one time. V usage is TRBV18 and J usage is TRBJ2-5; D is undetermined. In germline, CDR1 is KGHSH, CDR2 LQKENI. This CDR3 spans 11 amino acids. The V and J ends lost 3 bases and 3 bases respectively, with 2 bases between them. Written as DNA, the CDR3 is TGTGCCAGCTCACCCAAAGAGACCCAGTACTTC. It specifies CASSPKETQYF.

V gene TRBV6-5 combines with J gene TRBJ1-2; D gene uncertain. The CDR3 sequence is 15 residues long. Looked up from germline, CDR1 is MNHEY and CDR2 is SVGAGI. Trimming left V 2 bases short and J 4 bases short, with 14 bases between. Here the CDR3 DNA reads TGTGCCAGCAGTTACCTCCGGGGAGGGAGCTATGGCTACACCTTC. Translating gives CASSYLRGGSYGYTF.

The rearrangement joins TRBV12-3 or TRBV12-4 to TRBJ1-6; tentatively, D is TRBD1 (5 bases). The CDR3 consists of 13 residues. Trimming took 5 bases from V and 9 from J, leaving 11 bases between them. The CDR3 here is CASSLLQGSPLHF. For the CDR3, the DNA is TGTGCCAGCAGTCTCCTCCAGGGTTCACCCCTCCACTTT.

In this sample, this clone turned up once. This chain links TRBV5-1 with TRBJ1-4; 9 bases line up with TRBD1. There are 15 residues in the CDR3. V dropped 1 base and J dropped 8; count of bases not matched to a gene: 6. CDR1 is SGHRS and CDR2 is YFSETQ in the germline V gene. The CDR3 here is CASSLTGGELEKLFF. In DNA form, the CDR3 reads TGCGCCAGCAGCTTGACAGGGGGCGAACTAGAAAAACTGTTTTTT.

The chain couples TRBV16 to TRBJ1-1; 10 bases line up with TRBD1. The germline V gene has CDR1 KGHSY and CDR2 FQNENV. V was pared by 4 bases and J by 2 bases, with 4 bases of the junction left unmatched. The CDR3 sequence is 15 residues long. Written as DNA, the CDR3 is TGTGCCAGCAGCCCTCGACAGGGGGCCAACACTGAAGCTTTCTTT. Translated, it gives CASSPRQGANTEAFF.

V is TRBV3-1 (or the pseudogene TRBV3-2) and J is TRBJ2-5, with D unclear. The CDR3 consists of 11 residues. Germline loops: CDR1 LGHDT, CDR2 YNNKEL (reference sequence). Trimming removed 0 bases at V and 10 bases at J, with 6 bases between. CDR3 DNA sequence: TGTGCCAGCAGCCAAGATCCGGTCCAGTACTTC. This encodes CASSQDPVQYF.

V and J are TRBV4-1 and TRBJ1-4, with 10 bases matching TRBD1. With V trimmed by 1 base and J by 8 bases, 4 bases remained unmatched. CDR3 length: 15 residues. Looked up from germline, CDR1 is MGHRA and CDR2 is YSYEKL. The CDR3 DNA is TGCGCCAGCAGCCAAGCGGGGACAGGGGCCGAAAAACTGTTTTTT. This codes for CASSQAGTGAEKLFF.

V and J are TRBV7-9 and TRBJ1-4; D is uncertain. This CDR3 spans 12 amino acids. V gave up 5 bases and J gave up 7 bases, with 8 bases separating them. Germline V gene data show CDR1 as SEHNR and CDR2 as FQNEAQ (reference sequence). The CDR3 spells CASSPVGEKLFF. Here the CDR3 DNA reads TGTGCCAGCAGCCCGGTTGGTGAAAAACTGTTTTTT.

V usage is TRBV5-1 and J usage is TRBJ2-5; 12 bases agree with TRBD2. The germline CDR1 and CDR2 sequences are SGHRS and YFSETQ. Unmatched junction bases numbered 8, after V lost 3 bases and J lost 2 bases. This CDR3 spans 17 amino acids. DNA for the CDR3: TGCGCCAGCAGCTGGGGACTAGCGGGCCTCTTTCAAGAGACCCAGTACTTC. Translation gives CASSWGLAGLFQETQYF.

CDR3 coding DNA: TGTGCCACCAGTGATCAGGGGGCTAGCAATCAGCCCCAGCATTTT. Translation gives CATSDQGASNQPQHF. The chain links TRBV24-1 to TRBJ1-5, with TRBD1 identical over 8 bases. Germline V gene lookup returns CDR1 KGHDR and CDR2 SFDVKD. CDR3 length: 15 amino acids. Trimming removed 3 bases from V and 0 bases from J; junction bases left unmatched: 0.

J is TRBJ1-2 and V is TRBV6-5, with D possibly being TRBD1 (6 bases). This CDR3 is 15 amino acids long. Germline assignment: CDR1 MNHEY and CDR2 SVGAGI. Trimming shortened V by 2 bases and J by 5 bases, and 15 bases separated the two germline ends. CDR3: CASSYDPAGVYGYTF. Written as DNA, the CDR3 is TGTGCCAGCAGTTACGATCCAGCAGGGGTATATGGCTACACCTTC.

This rearrangement joins TRBV12-5 to TRBJ1-4, with 8 bases that match TRBD1. J was trimmed by 5 bases and V by 5 bases; bases with no gene match: 4. The CDR3 spans 14 residues. The germline V gene has CDR1 LGHNT and CDR2 FRNRAP. CDR3 nucleotide sequence: TGTGCTAGTGGTGCCGACAGGGGCAATGAAAAACTGTTTTTT. This encodes CASGADRGNEKLFF.

The chain is built from TRBV11-2 and TRBJ1-1, with D perhaps TRBD1 (6 bases). This CDR3 comprises 15 residues. Per the germline V gene, CDR1 is SGHAT and CDR2 is FQNNGV. Trimming removed 3 bases from V and 0 bases from J, with 11 bases in between. The CDR3 reads CASSFLDSMNTEAFF. The DNA of the CDR3 is TGTGCCAGCAGCTTTTTGGACAGCATGAACACTGAAGCTTTCTTT.